This T cell receptor beta chain was obtained from a study of blood T cells in healthy people across ages. Notes on the study in general: Donor CMV status was unknown, possibly confounding expanded clonotype changes.

This clonotype was counted once. Its antigen is unidentified. Germline CDR1 is MGHRA and CDR2 is YSYEKL. This CDR3 has 15 residues. Sample-barcoded 5' priming and a J-beta primer mix drove a second PCR of 7 to 11 cycles. TCRdb passed the 5' RACE reads through MiXCR, listing each CDR3 protein once. Of more than 500,000 distinct CDR3 sequences in the sample, about a quarter were seen once. The sample also formed part of further work on T cells of mothers and their children. This second report adds: The yield was over 9 million TCR beta CDR3 reads from each mother and approximately 3 million from each child.

The sample taken for sequencing was blood. The rearrangement links TRBV4-1 to TRBJ2-5, with a weak D call TRBD2 (5 bases). The J call is doubtful: the DNA matches TRBJ2-7 better. The sequence was collected from a boy between 2 and 10 years old in good health. The CDR3: CASSPAPGGPYEQYF. In nucleotides, the CDR3 is TGCGCCAGCAGCCCCGCACCCGGCGGGCCCTACGAGCAGTACTTC.